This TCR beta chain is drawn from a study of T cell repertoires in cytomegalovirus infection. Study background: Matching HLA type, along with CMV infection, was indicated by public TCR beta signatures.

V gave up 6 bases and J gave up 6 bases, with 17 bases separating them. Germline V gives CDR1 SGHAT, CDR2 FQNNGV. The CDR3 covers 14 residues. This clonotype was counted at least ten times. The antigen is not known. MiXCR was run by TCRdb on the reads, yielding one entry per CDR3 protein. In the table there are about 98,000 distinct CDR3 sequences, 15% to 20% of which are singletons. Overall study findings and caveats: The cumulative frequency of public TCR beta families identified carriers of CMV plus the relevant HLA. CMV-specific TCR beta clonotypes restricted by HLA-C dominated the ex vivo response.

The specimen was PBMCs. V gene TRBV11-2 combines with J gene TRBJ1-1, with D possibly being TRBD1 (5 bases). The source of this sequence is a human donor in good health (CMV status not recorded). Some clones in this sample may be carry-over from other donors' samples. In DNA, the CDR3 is TGTGCCAGCAGGCATTTGGGGGAGGGACCTGAAGCTTTCTTT. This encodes CASRHLGEGPEAFF.